This TCR beta chain was sequenced in a study of identical twins. Broader study findings: Low generation probability was overrepresented in out-of-frame alpha sequences shared by twins. Conclusions came from cross-sectional statistical analysis, not from following the same donors.

CDR3 length equals 15 residues. The germline CDR1 and CDR2 sequences are DFQATT and SNEGSKA (reference sequence). J was trimmed by 6 bases and V by 5 bases; bases with no gene match: 12. Template switching supplied a universal primer site; unique molecular identifiers were carried on the cDNA. TCRdb independently ran MiXCR on the 5' RACE reads; one entry per CDR3 protein. Of 450,000 to 600,000 distinct CDR3 sequences listed, approximately 20% are singletons. Comments on this clonotype: Its antigen is currently unknown.

Healthy Caucasian individuals made up all the donors. The same data also went into a second study, on yellow fever vaccine responses in identical twins.

The receptor was isolated from a woman aged 18-30 years in good health. The sequenced sample consisted of CD4+ T cells sorted from blood. The genes are TRBV20-1 and TRBJ1-5, with 8 nucleotides matching TRBD1. CDR3 loop: CSALRTPGGIQPQHF. The CDR3 DNA follows: TGCAGTGCTCTAAGGACTCCAGGGGGCATTCAGCCCCAGCATTTT.